This is a list of T cell receptor beta chains from one sample in a study of shared clonotypes between healthy human individuals. Method: immunoSEQ multiplex PCR; TCRdb's copy keeps in-frame clones and lacks some. The sample holds some 1.4 million clones, around 97% seen once. Material for sequencing was naive CD4+ T cells sorted from blood. These receptors all come from a man aged 30 to 39 in good health. The CDR3 runs from the conserved cysteine through the conserved F or W. The D gene is left open where the match is weak. Some rows have no size entry. The others give once, few or many, or a class for an expanded clone.

D,V,size,J,CDR3,DNA
TRBD1,TRBV10-3,once,TRBJ1-1,CAISDTAGGPGAEAFF,TGTGCCATCAGTGACACGGCAGGGGGCCCAGGGGCTGAAGCTTTCTTT
NA,TRBV9,once,TRBJ2-7,CASSVAAENYEQYF,TGTGCCAGCAGCGTAGCGGCAGAAAACTACGAGCAGTACTTC
NA,TRBV27,NA,TRBJ2-3,CASNDVGADTQYF,TGTGCCAGCAATGACGTAGGTGCAGATACGCAGTATTTT
NA,TRBV2,NA,TRBJ2-5,CASSDLGETQYF,TGTGCCAGCAGTGATCTAGGAGAGACCCAGTACTTC
TRBD1,TRBV4-1,NA,TRBJ2-7,CASSRDPDREGEQYF,TGCGCCAGCAGCCGCGACCCGGACAGGGAAGGCGAGCAGTACTTC
NA,TRBV4-1,once,TRBJ2-7,CASSQEAGYEQYF,TGCGCCAGCAGCCAAGAAGCAGGCTACGAGCAGTACTTC
NA,TRBV19,NA,TRBJ1-3,CASSIRDPGDTIYF,TGTGCCAGTAGTATACGGGATCCTGGAGACACCATATATTTT
NA,TRBV11-2,NA,TRBJ2-1,CASSRDRLYNEQFF,TGTGCCAGCAGCCGGGACCGTCTCTACAATGAGCAGTTCTTC
NA,TRBV7-9,NA,TRBJ2-2,CGGNNRDTGELFF,TGTGGGGGGAACAACAGGGACACCGGGGAGCTGTTTTTT
NA,TRBV18,NA,TRBJ1-2,CASSPPTSDYTF,TGTGCCAGCTCACCACCGACGTCTGACTACACCTTC
NA,TRBV7-2,NA,TRBJ2-5,CASSLFRREETQYF,TGTGCCAGCAGCTTATTTCGGCGGGAAGAGACCCAGTACTTC
NA,TRBV25-1,NA,TRBJ2-7,CASSSGLNSYEQYF,TGTGCCAGCAGTTCGGGACTCAACTCCTACGAGCAGTACTTC
TRBD1,TRBV29-1,NA,TRBJ2-5,CSVEVPGQEPQETQYF,TGCAGCGTTGAAGTCCCCGGACAGGAACCACAAGAGACCCAGTACTTC
NA,TRBV7-9,NA,TRBJ1-5,CASSFSGGYKYGNQPQHF,TGTGCCAGCAGCTTTTCCGGGGGCTATAAATATGGCAATCAGCCCCAGCATTTT
NA,TRBV7-9,once,TRBJ2-7,CASSFDFYEQYF,TGTGCCAGCAGCTTCGACTTTTACGAGCAGTACTTC
NA,TRBV10-1,NA,TRBJ2-3,CASSESTGRAQYF,TGCGCCAGCAGTGAATCAACAGGAAGAGCGCAGTATTTT
NA,TRBV7-2,NA,TRBJ2-3,CASTGGQGRTDTQYF,TGTGCCAGTACCGGGGGGCAGGGACGCACAGATACGCAGTATTTT
NA,TRBV28,NA,TRBJ2-3,CASSITSRSTDTQYF,TGTGCCAGCAGTATTACTAGCAGAAGCACAGATACGCAGTATTTT
NA,TRBV2,NA,TRBJ2-3,CASRGLGRDTQYF,TGTGCCAGCAGGGGGCTCGGTAGGGATACGCAGTATTTT
TRBD2,TRBV28,NA,TRBJ2-7,CASSLPRLAGTYEQYF,TGTGCCAGCAGTCTCCCCCGGCTAGCGGGGACCTACGAGCAGTACTTC
NA,TRBV15,NA,TRBJ2-2,CATSDRRRTGELFF,TGTGCCACCTCGGACCGACGCCGGACCGGGGAGCTGTTTTTT
NA,TRBV2,NA,TRBJ2-5,CATSLTPETQYF,TGTGCCACCTCCCTGACGCCGGAGACCCAGTACTTC
NA,TRBV6-1,once,TRBJ2-4,CASSEAWGWVNIQYF,TGTGCCAGCAGTGAAGCTTGGGGGTGGGTAAACATTCAGTACTTC
NA,TRBV7-9,NA,TRBJ2-1,CASSLSSGYYNEQFF,TGTGCCAGCAGCTTAAGTAGCGGCTACTACAATGAGCAGTTCTTC
TRBD1,TRBV7-8,NA,TRBJ1-1,CASSGRTGVTEAFF,TGTGCCAGCAGCGGACGGACAGGGGTGACTGAAGCTTTCTTT
TRBD1,TRBV6-1,NA,TRBJ2-1,CASSRDSLNNEQFF,TGTGCCAGCAGCCGGGACAGCCTAAACAATGAGCAGTTCTTC
NA,TRBV28,NA,TRBJ2-7,CASSSDSHEQYF,TGTGCCAGCAGTTCGGATTCACACGAGCAGTACTTC
NA,TRBV5-1,NA,TRBJ2-5,CASSLGQAQETQYF,TGCGCCAGCAGCTTGGGACAGGCTCAAGAGACCCAGTACTTC
NA,TRBV11-3,NA,TRBJ2-1,CASSHMGETYNEQFF,TGTGCCAGCAGCCACATGGGGGAGACCTACAATGAGCAGTTCTTC
TRBD1,TRBV29-1,NA,TRBJ2-1,CSVEGQGSYNEQFF,TGCAGCGTTGAGGGACAGGGGAGCTACAATGAGCAGTTCTTC
TRBD2,TRBV6-6,NA,TRBJ2-7,CASSASGSSYEQYF,TGTGCCAGCAGCGCTAGCGGGAGCTCCTACGAGCAGTACTTC
TRBD2,TRBV9,once,TRBJ2-1,CASSSGLAETYNEQFF,TGTGCCAGCAGCTCGGGACTAGCGGAGACCTACAATGAGCAGTTCTTC
NA,TRBV9,NA,TRBJ2-1,CASNRDLNNEQFF,TGTGCCAGCAACCGGGACCTAAACAATGAGCAGTTCTTC
TRBD1,TRBV9,NA,TRBJ2-1,CASSVTTGGHEQFF,TGTGCCAGCAGCGTTACGACAGGGGGACATGAGCAGTTCTTC
NA,TRBV11-2,NA,TRBJ2-7,CASSLSWRTHSEQYF,TGTGCCAGCAGCTTGTCGTGGCGGACTCACTCCGAGCAGTACTTC
NA,TRBV11-2,NA,TRBJ1-5,CASSLVSGYNQPQHF,TGTGCCAGCAGCTTAGTCTCGGGCTACAATCAGCCCCAGCATTTT
TRBD1,TRBV5-4,NA,TRBJ1-2,CASSPDRGRFYGYTF,TGTGCCAGCAGCCCGGACAGGGGGCGATTCTATGGCTACACCTTC
NA,TRBV9,NA,TRBJ2-3,CASSTLGNTQYF,TGTGCCAGCAGCACCCTTGGAAATACGCAGTATTTT
NA,TRBV7-3,NA,TRBJ2-3,CASSNTPAPVQYF,TGTGCCAGCAGCAATACTCCGGCGCCTGTGCAGTATTTT
TRBD2,TRBV27,NA,TRBJ2-5,CASSLYVPLAGGGTQYF,TGTGCCAGCAGTTTATATGTCCCACTAGCGGGAGGCGGGACCCAGTACTTC
TRBD1,TRBV5-4,NA,TRBJ2-6,CASSSGQGAIGANVLTF,TGTGCCAGCAGCTCCGGACAGGGCGCTATCGGGGCCAACGTCCTGACTTTC
NA,TRBV30,NA,TRBJ2-2,CAWWRGRRTGELFF,TGTGCCTGGTGGAGGGGGCGGCGGACCGGGGAGCTGTTTTTT
NA,TRBV18,NA,TRBJ1-2,CASSPVDGHYGYTF,TGTGCCAGCTCACCCGTGGACGGGCACTATGGCTACACCTTC
NA,TRBV7-9,NA,TRBJ2-5,CASSLSGALQETQYF,TGTGCCAGCAGCTTATCGGGAGCCCTACAAGAGACCCAGTACTTC
NA,TRBV5-5,NA,TRBJ2-3,CASSTWTGAGWTDTQYF,TGTGCCAGCAGCACCTGGACTGGGGCCGGGTGGACAGATACGCAGTATTTT
NA,TRBV6-6,NA,TRBJ1-5,CASSHTGPGNQPQHF,TGTGCCAGCAGTCACACCGGGCCTGGCAATCAGCCCCAGCATTTT
TRBD1,TRBV6-1,NA,TRBJ1-4,CASTTGGRIEKLFF,TGTGCCAGCACGACAGGGGGTAGAATTGAAAAACTGTTTTTT
NA,TRBV10-3,NA,TRBJ1-3,CAISEDLSRTIYF,TGTGCCATCAGTGAGGACTTATCTAGGACCATATATTTT
NA,TRBV7-3,NA,TRBJ1-2,CASSINGQDYGYTF,TGTGCCAGCAGCATTAACGGACAAGACTATGGCTACACCTTC
TRBD1,TRBV6-1,NA,TRBJ2-7,CASSERTGGYF,TGTGCCAGCAGTGAGAGGACAGGGGGGTACTTC
TRBD2,TRBV5-1,NA,TRBJ2-5,CASSLGGLAGDQETQYF,TGCGCCAGCAGCTTGGGGGGACTAGCGGGAGATCAAGAGACCCAGTACTTC
NA,TRBV7-9,NA,TRBJ2-7,CASTPSSRAYEQYF,TGTGCCAGCACCCCGTCTAGTAGGGCCTACGAGCAGTACTTC
NA,TRBV25-1,NA,TRBJ2-5,CASSDTEVALETQYF,TGTGCCAGCAGTGACACTGAGGTGGCCTTAGAGACCCAGTACTTC
NA,TRBV11-2,NA,TRBJ1-3,CASMEGKLGGNTIYF,TGTGCCAGCATGGAGGGGAAGTTGGGCGGAAACACCATATATTTT
TRBD2,TRBV5-1,NA,TRBJ2-2,CASSLGELAGTGELFF,TGCGCCAGCAGCTTGGGGGAACTAGCGGGAACCGGGGAGCTGTTTTTT
TRBD1,TRBV10-1,NA,TRBJ2-2,CASSWDRHTGELFF,TGCGCCAGCAGCTGGGACAGACACACCGGGGAGCTGTTTTTT
NA,TRBV7-3,NA,TRBJ2-3,CASSLTGASTQYF,TGTGCCAGCAGCTTAACCGGAGCTAGTACGCAGTATTTT